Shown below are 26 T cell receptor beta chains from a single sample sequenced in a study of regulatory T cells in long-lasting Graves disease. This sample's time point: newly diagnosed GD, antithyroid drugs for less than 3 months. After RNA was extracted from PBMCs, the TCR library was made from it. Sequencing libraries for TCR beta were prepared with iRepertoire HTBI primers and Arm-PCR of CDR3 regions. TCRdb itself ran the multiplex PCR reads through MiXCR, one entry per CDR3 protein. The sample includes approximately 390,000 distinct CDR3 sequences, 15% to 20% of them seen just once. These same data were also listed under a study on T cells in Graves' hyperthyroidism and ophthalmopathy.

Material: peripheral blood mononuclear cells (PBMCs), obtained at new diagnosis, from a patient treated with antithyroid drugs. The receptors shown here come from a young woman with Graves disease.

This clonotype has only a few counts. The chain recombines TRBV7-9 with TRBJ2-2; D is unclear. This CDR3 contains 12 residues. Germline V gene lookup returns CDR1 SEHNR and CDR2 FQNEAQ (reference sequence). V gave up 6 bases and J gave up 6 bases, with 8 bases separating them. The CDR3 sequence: CASSGYPGELFF. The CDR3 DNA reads TGTGCCAGCAGTGGTTATCCCGGGGAGCTGTTTTTT.

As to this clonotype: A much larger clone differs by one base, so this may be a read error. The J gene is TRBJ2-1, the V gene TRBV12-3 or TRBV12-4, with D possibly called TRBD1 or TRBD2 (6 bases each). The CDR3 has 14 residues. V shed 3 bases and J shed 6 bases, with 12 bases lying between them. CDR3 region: CASSFRGTGNEQFF. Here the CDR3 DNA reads TGTGCCAGCAGTTTTAGGGGGACTGGCAATGAGCAGTTCTTC.

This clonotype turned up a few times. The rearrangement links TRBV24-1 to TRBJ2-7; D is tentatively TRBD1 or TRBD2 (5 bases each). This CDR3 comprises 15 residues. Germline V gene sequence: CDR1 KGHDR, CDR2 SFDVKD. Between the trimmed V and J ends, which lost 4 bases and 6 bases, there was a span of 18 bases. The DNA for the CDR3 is TGTGCCACCAGTGACCCCGGGACGAATCACGGCGAGCAGTACTTC. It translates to CATSDPGTNHGEQYF.

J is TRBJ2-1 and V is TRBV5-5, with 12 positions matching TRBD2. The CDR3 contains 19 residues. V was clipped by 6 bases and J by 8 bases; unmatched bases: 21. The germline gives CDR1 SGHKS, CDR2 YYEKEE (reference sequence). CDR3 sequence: CASNLLLTSGGSTSDEQFF. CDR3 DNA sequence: TGTGCCAGCAATCTCCTCTTGACTAGCGGGGGTAGTACTTCAGATGAGCAGTTCTTC.

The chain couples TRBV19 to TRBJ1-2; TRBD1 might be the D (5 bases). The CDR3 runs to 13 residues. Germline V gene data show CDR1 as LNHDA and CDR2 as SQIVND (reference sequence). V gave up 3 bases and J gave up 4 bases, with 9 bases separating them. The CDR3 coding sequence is TGTGCCAGTAGTATCCCAGGGATCTATGGCTACACCTTC. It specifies CASSIPGIYGYTF.

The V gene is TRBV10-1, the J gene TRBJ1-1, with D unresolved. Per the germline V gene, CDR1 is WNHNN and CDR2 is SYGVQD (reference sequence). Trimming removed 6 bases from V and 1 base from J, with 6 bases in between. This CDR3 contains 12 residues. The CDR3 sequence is CASRDWNTEAFF. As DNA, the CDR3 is TGCGCCAGCAGGGATTGGAACACTGAAGCTTTCTTT.

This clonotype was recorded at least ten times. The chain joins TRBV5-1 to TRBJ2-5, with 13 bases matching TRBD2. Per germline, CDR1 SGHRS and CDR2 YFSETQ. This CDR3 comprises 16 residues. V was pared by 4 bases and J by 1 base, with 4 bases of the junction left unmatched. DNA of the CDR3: TGCGCCAGCAGCCTGACTAGCGGGGGGTCCCAAGAGACCCAGTACTTC. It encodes CASSLTSGGSQETQYF.

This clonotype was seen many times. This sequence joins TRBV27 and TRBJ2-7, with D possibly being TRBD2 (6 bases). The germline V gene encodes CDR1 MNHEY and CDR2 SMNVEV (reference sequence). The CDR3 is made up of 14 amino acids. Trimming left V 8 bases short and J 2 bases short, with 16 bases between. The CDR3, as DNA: TGTGCCAGCCACCGATGGGGGGATCCCTACGAGCAGTACTTC. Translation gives CASHRWGDPYEQYF.

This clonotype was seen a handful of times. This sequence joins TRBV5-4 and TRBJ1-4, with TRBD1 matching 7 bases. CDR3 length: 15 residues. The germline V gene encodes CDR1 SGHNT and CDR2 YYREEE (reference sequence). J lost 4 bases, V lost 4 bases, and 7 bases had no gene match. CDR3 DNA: TGTGCCAGCAGCCCTCGGACAGGAGATAATGAAAAACTGTTTTTT. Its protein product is CASSPRTGDNEKLFF.

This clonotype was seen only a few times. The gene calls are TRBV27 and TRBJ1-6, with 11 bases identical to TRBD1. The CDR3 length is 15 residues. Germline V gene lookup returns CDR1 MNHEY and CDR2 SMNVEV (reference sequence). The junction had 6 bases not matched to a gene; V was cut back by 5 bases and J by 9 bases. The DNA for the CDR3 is TGTGCCAGCAGTCCCGGACAGGGGGCGAGTTCACCCCTCCACTTT. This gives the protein CASSPGQGASSPLHF.

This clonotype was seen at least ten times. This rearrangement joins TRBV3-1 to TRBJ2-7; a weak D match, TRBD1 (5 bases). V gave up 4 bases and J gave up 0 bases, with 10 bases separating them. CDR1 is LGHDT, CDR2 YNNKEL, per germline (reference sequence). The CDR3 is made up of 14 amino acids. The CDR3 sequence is CASSPRQSSYEQYF. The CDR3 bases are TGTGCCAGCAGCCCCCGACAGTCCTCCTACGAGCAGTACTTC.

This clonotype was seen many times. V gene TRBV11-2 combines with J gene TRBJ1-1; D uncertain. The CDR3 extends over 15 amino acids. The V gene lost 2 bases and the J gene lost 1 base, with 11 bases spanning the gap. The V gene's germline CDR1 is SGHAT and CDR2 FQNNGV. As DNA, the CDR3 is TGTGCCAGCAGCTTAACCCGGGTCTCGAACACTGAAGCTTTCTTT. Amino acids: CASSLTRVSNTEAFF. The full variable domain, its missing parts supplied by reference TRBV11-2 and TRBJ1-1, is EAGVAQSPRYKIIEKRQSVAFWCNPISGHATLYWYQQILGQGPKLLIQFQNNGVVDDSQLPKDRFSAERLKGVDSTLKIQPAKLEDSAVYLCASSLTRVSNTEAFFGQGTRLTVV.

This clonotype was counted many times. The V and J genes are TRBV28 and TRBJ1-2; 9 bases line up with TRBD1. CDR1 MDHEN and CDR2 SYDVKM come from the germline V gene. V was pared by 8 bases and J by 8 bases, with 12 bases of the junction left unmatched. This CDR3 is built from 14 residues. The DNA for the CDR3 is TGTGCCAGCGACGAGCCGGGACAGGGAAGCGGCTACACCTTC. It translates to CASDEPGQGSGYTF.

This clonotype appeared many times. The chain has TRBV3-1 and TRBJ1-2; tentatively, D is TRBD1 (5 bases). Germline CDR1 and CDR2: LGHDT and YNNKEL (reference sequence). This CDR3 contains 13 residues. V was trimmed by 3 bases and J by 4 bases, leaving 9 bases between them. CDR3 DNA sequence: TGTGCCAGCAGCCAGGGGCAGGCCTATGGCTACACCTTC. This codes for CASSQGQAYGYTF.

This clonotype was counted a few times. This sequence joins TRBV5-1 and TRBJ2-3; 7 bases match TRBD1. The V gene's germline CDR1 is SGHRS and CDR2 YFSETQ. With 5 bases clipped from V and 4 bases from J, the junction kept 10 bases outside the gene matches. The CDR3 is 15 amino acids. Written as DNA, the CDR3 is TGCGCCAGCAGTACCGACAGGGCCTTTTCAGATACGCAGTATTTT. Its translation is CASSTDRAFSDTQYF.

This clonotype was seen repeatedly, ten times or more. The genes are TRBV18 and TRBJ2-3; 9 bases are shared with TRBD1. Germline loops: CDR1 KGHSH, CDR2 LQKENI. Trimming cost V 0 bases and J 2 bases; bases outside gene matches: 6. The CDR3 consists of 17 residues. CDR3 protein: CASSPPIGTGHTDTQYF. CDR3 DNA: TGTGCCAGCTCACCACCGATCGGGACAGGGCACACAGATACGCAGTATTTT.

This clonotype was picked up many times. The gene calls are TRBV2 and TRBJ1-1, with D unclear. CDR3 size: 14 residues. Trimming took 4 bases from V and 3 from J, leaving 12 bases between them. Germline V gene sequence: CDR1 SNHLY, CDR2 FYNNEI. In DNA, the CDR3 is TGTGCCAGCAGTGCGGGCGGACGGTACACTGAAGCTTTCTTT. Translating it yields CASSAGGRYTEAFF.

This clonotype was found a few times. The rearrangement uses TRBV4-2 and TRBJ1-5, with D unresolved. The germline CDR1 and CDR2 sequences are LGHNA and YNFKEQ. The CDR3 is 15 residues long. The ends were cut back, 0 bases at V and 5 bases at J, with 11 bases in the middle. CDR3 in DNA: TGTGCCAGCAGCCAAGATCCAGCACCCGATCAGCCCCAGCATTTT. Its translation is CASSQDPAPDQPQHF.

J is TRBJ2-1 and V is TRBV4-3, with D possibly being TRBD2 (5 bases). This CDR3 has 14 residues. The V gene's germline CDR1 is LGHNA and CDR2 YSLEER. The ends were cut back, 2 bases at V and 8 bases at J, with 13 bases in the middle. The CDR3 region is CASSQRGTADEQFF. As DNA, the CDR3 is TGCGCCAGCAGCCAACGGGGTACCGCCGATGAGCAGTTCTTC.

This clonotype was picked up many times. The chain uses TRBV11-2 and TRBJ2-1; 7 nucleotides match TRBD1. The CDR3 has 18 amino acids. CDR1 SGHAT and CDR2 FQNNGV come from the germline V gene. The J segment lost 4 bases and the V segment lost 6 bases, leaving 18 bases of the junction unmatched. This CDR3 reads CASSEGQTPTNLYNEQFF. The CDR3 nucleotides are TGTGCCAGCAGTGAGGGACAGACTCCAACCAATCTTTACAATGAGCAGTTCTTC.

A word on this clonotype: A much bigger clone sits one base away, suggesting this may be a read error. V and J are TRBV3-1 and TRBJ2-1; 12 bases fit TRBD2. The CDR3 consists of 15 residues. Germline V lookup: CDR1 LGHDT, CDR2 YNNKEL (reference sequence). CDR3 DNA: TGTGCCAGCAGCCTAGGGCTAGCGGGGGGGAACGGGGTGTCCTTC. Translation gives CASSLGLAGGNGVSF.

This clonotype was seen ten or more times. The CDR3 protein is CASSFRPGAGEEETQYF. As DNA, the CDR3 is TGTGCCAGCAGCTTTAGGCCGGGAGCAGGGGAGGAGGAGACCCAGTACTTC. The chain carries TRBV7-8 and TRBJ2-5; perhaps D is TRBD1 or TRBD2 (6 bases each). Trimming took off 3 bases at V and 5 bases at J, with 22 bases between the two ends. This CDR3 contains 17 residues. Germline V gene lookup returns CDR1 SGHVS and CDR2 FQNEAQ.

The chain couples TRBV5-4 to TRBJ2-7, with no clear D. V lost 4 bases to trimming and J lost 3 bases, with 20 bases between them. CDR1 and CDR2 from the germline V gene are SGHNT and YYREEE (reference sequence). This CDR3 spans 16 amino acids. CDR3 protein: CASSLGNPSQVYEQYF. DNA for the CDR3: TGTGCCAGCAGCCTTGGGAATCCCAGTCAGGTCTACGAGCAGTACTTC.

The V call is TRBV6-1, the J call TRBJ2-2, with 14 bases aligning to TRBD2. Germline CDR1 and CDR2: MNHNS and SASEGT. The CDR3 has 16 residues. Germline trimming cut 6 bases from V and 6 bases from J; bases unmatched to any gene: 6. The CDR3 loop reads CASSLGLAGDPGELFF. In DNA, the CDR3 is TGTGCCAGCAGCTTGGGACTAGCGGGAGACCCCGGGGAGCTGTTTTTT.

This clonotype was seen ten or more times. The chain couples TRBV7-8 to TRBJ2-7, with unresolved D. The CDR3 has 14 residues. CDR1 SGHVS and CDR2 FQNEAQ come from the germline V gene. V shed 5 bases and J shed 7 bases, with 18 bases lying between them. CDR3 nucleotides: TGTGCCAGCAGCCTCCTCTTCGTACCGCGAGAGCAGTACTTC. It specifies CASSLLFVPREQYF.

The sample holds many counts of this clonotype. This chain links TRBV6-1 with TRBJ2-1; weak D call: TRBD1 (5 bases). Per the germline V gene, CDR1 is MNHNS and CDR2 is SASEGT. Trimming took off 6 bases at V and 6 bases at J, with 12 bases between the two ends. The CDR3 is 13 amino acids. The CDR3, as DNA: TGTGCCAGCAGCACACAGGACGGCAATGAGCAGTTCTTC. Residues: CASSTQDGNEQFF.